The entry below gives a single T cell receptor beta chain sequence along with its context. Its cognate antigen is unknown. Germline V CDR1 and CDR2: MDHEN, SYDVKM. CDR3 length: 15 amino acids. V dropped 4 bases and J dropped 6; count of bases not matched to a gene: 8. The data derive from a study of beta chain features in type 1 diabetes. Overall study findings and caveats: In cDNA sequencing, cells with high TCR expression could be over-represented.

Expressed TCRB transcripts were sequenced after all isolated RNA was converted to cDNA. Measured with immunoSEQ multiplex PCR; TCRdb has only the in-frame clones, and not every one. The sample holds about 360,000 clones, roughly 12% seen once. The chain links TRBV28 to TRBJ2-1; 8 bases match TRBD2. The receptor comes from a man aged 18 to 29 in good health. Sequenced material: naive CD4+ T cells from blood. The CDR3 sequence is CASSYPGTRGNEQFF. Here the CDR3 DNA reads TGTGCCAGCAGTTACCCCGGGACTAGGGGCAATGAGCAGTTCTTC. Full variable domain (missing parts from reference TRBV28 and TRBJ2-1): DVKVTQSSRYLVKRTGEKVFLECVQDMDHENMFWYRQDPGLGLRLIYFSYDVKMKEKGDIPEGYSVSREKKERFSLILESASTNQTSMYLCASSYPGTRGNEQFFGPGTRLTVL.